This TCR beta chain was obtained from a study of OX40 agonist ivuxolimab in advanced cancers. Overall study context: Intravenous ivuxolimab at 0.01 to 10 mg/kg was given to patients every 2 weeks.

About this clone: What it binds is unknown.

Germline CDR1 is LGHNT and CDR2 is FRNRAP. The V gene lost 7 bases and the J gene lost 4 bases, with 17 bases spanning the gap. The CDR3 extends over 15 amino acids. Study-wide results and limits: Still undetermined is the antigen specificity of the expanded peripheral T cells. Some nonresponders additionally presented with little normalized T-cell clonal expansion.

Prior autoimmune disease or systemic immunosuppression barred patients. Here immunoSEQ multiplex PCR was the method, and the copy in TCRdb shows in-frame clones only, minus some. The sample includes approximately 60,000 clones, around four fifths of them seen just once. The clonotype originates from an adult with an advanced solid tumor such as melanoma, head and neck, liver or kidney cancer. The V gene is TRBV12-5, the J gene TRBJ2-1, with D perhaps TRBD1 (5 bases). Source: CD4+ or CD8+ T cells sorted from blood, taken in a trial of the OX40 agonist ivuxolimab. Here the CDR3 reads CASVQGGTMYNEQFF. CDR3 in DNA: TGTGCTAGTGTTCAGGGCGGAACGATGTACAATGAGCAGTTCTTC. Full variable domain (rest looked up from reference TRBV12-5 and TRBJ2-1): DARVTQTPRHKVTEMGQEVTMRCQPILGHNTVFWYRQTMMQGLELLAYFRNRAPLDDSGMPKDRFSAEMPDATLATLKIQPSEPRDSAVYFCASVQGGTMYNEQFFGPGTRLTVL.